These 30 T cell receptor beta chains share one sample of origin, sequenced in a study of graft-versus-host responses after intestinal transplantation. TCRdb's copy holds only in-frame clones and misses some; the assay was immunoSEQ multiplex PCR. The sample lists just over 15,000 clones; around a third were seen once. The sample was alloreactive CD4+ T cells from a mixed lymphocyte reaction culture, taken before intestinal transplant. Indicated subset: CFSE-low proliferating T cells sorted from roughly six-day pre-transplant mixed lymphocyte reaction (GvH or HvG direction). These receptors originate from a human patient who received an intestinal transplant.

This clone has just a few counts. The CDR3 DNA is TGTGCCAGCAGCCGCGTTACGACAGAAGAGACCCAGTACTTC. It codes for CASSRVTTEETQYF. The chain combines TRBV6-1 with TRBJ2-5; a weak D match, TRBD1 (5 bases). CDR1 and CDR2 (germline): MNHNS, SASEGT. The CDR3 totals 14 residues. V was trimmed by 6 bases and J by 3 bases, leaving 14 bases between them.

The chain combines TRBV7-9 with TRBJ1-1; unclear D gene. Trimming pared 5 bases from V and 3 bases from J, leaving 16 bases between. The germline V gene encodes CDR1 SEHNR and CDR2 FQNEAQ (reference sequence). The CDR3 covers 15 residues. The CDR3 region has the DNA TGTGCCAGCAGCCATACACGGAAGAGGGACACTGAAGCTTTCTTT. It codes for CASSHTRKRDTEAFF.

The genes are TRBV5-1 and TRBJ1-2; D is ambiguous. Trimming removed 4 bases from V and 2 bases from J, with 15 bases in between. Germline V lookup: CDR1 SGHRS, CDR2 YFSETQ. The CDR3 contains 15 residues. The CDR3 nucleotides read TGCGCCAGCAGCCCTAATGCTGGTGGGAACTATGGCTACACCTTC. This translates into CASSPNAGGNYGYTF.

This clone counts as medium-sized. The chain uses TRBV29-1 and TRBJ2-7; the D gene is possibly TRBD1 (5 bases). V gave up 7 bases and J gave up 0 bases, with 13 bases separating them. This CDR3 region has 13 residues. Germline CDR1 reads SQVTM; CDR2 reads ANQGSEA. CDR3 bases: TGCAGCGCCGGCGACAGTTACTCCTACGAGCAGTACTTC. Amino acid sequence: CSAGDSYSYEQYF.

This clone was detected only once. V gene TRBV7-2 combines with J gene TRBJ1-6; a weak D match, TRBD1 (5 bases). The germline gives CDR1 SGHTA, CDR2 FQGNSA. V lost 4 bases to trimming and J lost 9 bases, with 10 bases between them. The CDR3 is 13 amino acids. For the CDR3, the DNA is TGTGCCAGCAGCTCGGAGAGGGGTTCACCCCTCCACTTT. It codes for CASSSERGSPLHF.

This clone has more than one count but fewer than ten. The V call is TRBV10-3, the J call TRBJ2-1; 10 nucleotides match TRBD2. V shed 6 bases and J 5 bases; nucleotides not matched to a gene: 7. Germline V CDR1 and CDR2: ENHRY, SYGVKD. This CDR3 is 15 amino acids long. Written as DNA, the CDR3 is TGTGCCATCAGCGGGCTAGCGGGGGTCGACAATGAGCAGTTCTTC. Protein sequence: CAISGLAGVDNEQFF.

This chain joins TRBV19 and TRBJ1-2; D ambiguous. The CDR3 runs 13 residues. V was clipped by 4 bases and J by 5 bases, with 11 bases between them. Per germline, CDR1 LNHDA and CDR2 SQIVND (reference sequence). CDR3 amino acids: CASSRKTEYGYTF. The CDR3 DNA follows: TGTGCCAGTAGTAGGAAGACGGAGTATGGCTACACCTTC.

The chain links TRBV7-3 to TRBJ2-1; a weak D match, TRBD2 (5 bases). This CDR3 has 14 amino acids. Trimming removed 3 bases at V and 7 bases at J, with 13 bases between. Germline assignment: CDR1 SGHTA and CDR2 FQGTGA. CDR3 sequence: CASSFGLAWNEQFF. The CDR3 region has the DNA TGTGCCAGCAGCTTTGGTCTAGCTTGGAATGAGCAGTTCTTC.

J is TRBJ1-1 and V is TRBV29-1; D is unresolved. Trimming left V 6 bases short and J 0 bases short, with 11 bases between. This CDR3 has 13 amino acids. CDR1 is SQVTM and CDR2 is ANQGSEA in the germline V gene. Here the CDR3 DNA reads TGCAGCGTCTCGACTCCAATGAACACTGAAGCTTTCTTT. Its translation is CSVSTPMNTEAFF.

The J gene is TRBJ2-7, the V gene TRBV7-2; D is tentatively TRBD1 or TRBD2 (6 bases each). CDR1 is SGHTA, CDR2 FQGNSA, per germline. Trimming removed 4 bases from V and 2 bases from J, with 18 bases in between. CDR3 length equals 16 residues. The CDR3 region is CASSSGVRQVPYEQYF. The CDR3 region has the DNA TGTGCCAGCAGCTCGGGGGTTCGACAGGTACCCTACGAGCAGTACTTC.

The DNA for the CDR3 is TGTGCCGGGAGGTTGTTACGAAATGAAAAACTGTTTTTT. Residues: CAGRLLRNEKLFF. The gene calls are TRBV19 and TRBJ1-4, with D hard to call. Germline CDR1 is LNHDA and CDR2 is SQIVND (reference sequence). With 11 bases removed from V and 5 bases from J, the gap between germline ends came to 15 bases. The CDR3 is made up of 13 amino acids.

This clone was seen a handful of times. The genes are TRBV28 and TRBJ2-1; D ambiguous. Germline CDR1 and CDR2: MDHEN and SYDVKM. The CDR3 covers 11 residues. Trimming took 8 bases from V and 4 from J, leaving 6 bases between them. CDR3 coding DNA: TGTGCCAGCGTGGGTTACAATGAGCAGTTCTTC. Residues: CASVGYNEQFF.

The chain carries TRBV11-3 and TRBJ1-6; 7 positions agree with TRBD1. V trimming: 3 bases; J trimming: 7 bases; junction bases outside the gene matches: 6. In germline, CDR1 is SGHNT, CDR2 YENEEA. The CDR3 sequence is 15 residues long. DNA of the CDR3: TGTGCCAGCAGCTTCGCGGGACAGCAAAATTCACCCCTCCACTTT. It translates to CASSFAGQQNSPLHF.

A few counts support this clone. The V call is TRBV9, the J call TRBJ2-7; 10 nucleotides agree with TRBD2. CDR3 length: 15 amino acids. V was pared by 0 bases and J by 6 bases, with 6 bases of the junction left unmatched. The germline gives CDR1 SGDLS, CDR2 YYNGEE. CDR3 nucleotides: TGTGCCAGCAGCGTAGCTTCCATAGCGGGAGGCGAGCAGTACTTC. This encodes CASSVASIAGGEQYF.

The rearrangement joins TRBV2 to TRBJ2-7, with 7 bases matching TRBD1. Trimming took 5 bases from V and 3 from J; bases not matched to a gene: 19. The germline V gene encodes CDR1 SNHLY and CDR2 FYNNEI. CDR3 length: 18 amino acids. The DNA for the CDR3 is TGTGCCAGCAGTCCAACCGGCAACCTGGACAGGCTAGGCTACGAGCAGTACTTC. Amino acid sequence: CASSPTGNLDRLGYEQYF.

V is TRBV27 and J is TRBJ2-7; D gene unclear. Trimming took off 0 bases at V and 0 bases at J, with 12 bases between the two ends. Germline loops: CDR1 MNHEY, CDR2 SMNVEV (reference sequence). The CDR3 sequence is 16 residues long. CDR3 sequence: CASSLSAPYFSYEQYF. The CDR3 DNA reads TGTGCCAGCAGTTTATCGGCCCCGTATTTCTCCTACGAGCAGTACTTC.

This rearrangement joins TRBV6-1 to TRBJ1-2; no reliable D call. The V end lost 4 bases, the J end lost 0 bases, and 6 bases lay between the germline ends. The CDR3 runs to 13 residues. The germline gives CDR1 MNHNS, CDR2 SASEGT. CDR3 protein: CASSVRANYGYTF. CDR3 bases: TGTGCCAGCAGTGTGAGAGCTAACTATGGCTACACCTTC.

This clone was seen a handful of times. This chain uses TRBV5-1 with TRBJ2-3; D may be TRBD1 (5 bases). This CDR3 contains 16 residues. Per germline, CDR1 SGHRS and CDR2 YFSETQ. V shed 4 bases and J shed 2 bases, with 17 bases lying between them. The DNA of the CDR3 is TGCGCCAGCAGCCAAAGGGGCGGTTCCTACACAGATACGCAGTATTTT. Translating gives CASSQRGGSYTDTQYF.

The rearrangement joins TRBV5-1 to TRBJ1-1; perhaps TRBD1 as D (6 bases). The germline gives CDR1 SGHRS, CDR2 YFSETQ. V lost 4 bases and J lost 5, with 12 bases in between. The CDR3 is 13 amino acids. Here the CDR3 reads CASSVTGSTEAFF. Written as DNA, the CDR3 is TGCGCCAGCAGCGTGACAGGTTCGACTGAAGCTTTCTTT. The full variable domain, with the rest looked up from reference TRBV5-1 and TRBJ1-1, is KAGVTQTPRYLIKTRGQQVTLSCSPISGHRSVSWYQQTPGQGLQFLFEYFSETQRNKGNFPGRFSGRQFSNSRSEMNVSTLELGDSALYLCASSVTGSTEAFFGQGTRLTVV.

The chain uses TRBV5-1 and TRBJ2-3; D may be TRBD1 (5 bases). The CDR3 runs 15 residues. Trimming removed 1 base from V and 1 base from J, with 10 bases in between. The germline gives CDR1 SGHRS, CDR2 YFSETQ. CDR3: CASSLKIRGTDTQYF. The CDR3 bases are TGCGCCAGCAGCTTGAAAATCAGGGGCACAGATACGCAGTATTTT. Full variable domain (outside the CDR3, taken from reference TRBV5-1 and TRBJ2-3): KAGVTQTPRYLIKTRGQQVTLSCSPISGHRSVSWYQQTPGQGLQFLFEYFSETQRNKGNFPGRFSGRQFSNSRSEMNVSTLELGDSALYLCASSLKIRGTDTQYFGPGTRLTVL.

This clone was counted only a few times. V is TRBV11-1 and J is TRBJ1-6; tentative D call: TRBD1 (6 bases). V gave up 1 base and J gave up 5 bases, with 9 bases separating them. There are 15 residues in the CDR3. CDR1 SGHAT and CDR2 FQDESV come from the germline V gene (reference sequence). CDR3 nucleotide sequence: TGTGCCAGCAGCTTAGAGGCAGGGGATAATTCACCCCTCCACTTT. Translated: CASSLEAGDNSPLHF.

The table lists this clone with a few counts. This chain uses TRBV1 with TRBJ2-7; no DNA check was done on the table's D call, TRBD2. TRBV1 is a pseudogene segment. This CDR3 contains 21 residues. The CDR3 DNA is TGCACCAGCAGCCCGACTACTGGTACTGGAACGGGAGGAATTATCTCCTACGAGCAGTACTTC. This translates into CTSSPTTGTGTGGIISYEQYF.

The chain couples TRBV28 to TRBJ1-5; D gene uncertain. Germline V gene data show CDR1 as MDHEN and CDR2 as SYDVKM. V gave up 7 bases and J gave up 5 bases, with 15 bases separating them. The CDR3 length is 14 residues. This chain's CDR3 is CASTLSPSYQPQHF. The CDR3 DNA sequence: TGTGCCAGCACCCTATCCCCCAGCTATCAGCCCCAGCATTTT.

This clone was detected a few times. The chain uses TRBV18 and TRBJ1-1; D unresolved. V lost 3 bases and J 0 bases, leaving 11 bases between the germline ends. The CDR3 loop spans 15 amino acids. Germline V gives CDR1 KGHSH, CDR2 LQKENI. The chain's CDR3 is CASSPDTDMNTEAFF. As DNA, the CDR3 is TGTGCCAGCTCACCTGACACGGATATGAACACTGAAGCTTTCTTT.

In its sample, this clone was seen a few times. This same CDR3 is encoded by further DNA sequences in the sample. This chain links TRBV5-1 with TRBJ2-1; unclear D gene. Trimming took off 0 bases at V and 3 bases at J, with 7 bases between the two ends. Germline CDR1 and CDR2: SGHRS and YFSETQ. CDR3 length equals 14 residues. CDR3 protein: CASSLGTVYNEQFF. CDR3 bases: TGCGCCAGCAGCTTGGGAACAGTCTACAATGAGCAGTTCTTC.

The CDR3, as DNA: TGCGCCAGCAGCTTGGGACAGGCCTCCTACGAGCAGTACTTC. This gives the protein CASSLGQASYEQYF. The chain carries TRBV5-1 and TRBJ2-7; D may be TRBD1 (6 bases). V was pared by 0 bases and J by 0 bases, with 7 bases between. CDR1 is SGHRS, CDR2 YFSETQ, per germline. The CDR3 runs 14 residues.

This clone was counted only a few times. The chain is built from TRBV6-5 and TRBJ1-3; D remains ambiguous. The CDR3 has 15 amino acids. Germline CDR1 reads MNHEY; CDR2 reads SVGAGI. The V gene lost 6 bases and the J gene lost 0 bases, with 12 bases spanning the gap. CDR3 sequence (DNA): TGTGCCAGCAGACCCCGACCGATCTCTGGAAACACCATATATTTT. Protein product: CASRPRPISGNTIYF.

CDR3 in DNA: TGTGCCAGCAGCTCTTTAGGGCACCGTTACGAGCAGTACTTC. Protein: CASSSLGHRYEQYF. The genes are TRBV5-4 and TRBJ2-7; D is ambiguous. This CDR3 region has 14 residues. Germline CDR1 SGHNT, CDR2 YYREEE (reference sequence). The V end lost 3 bases, the J end lost 4 bases, and 14 bases lay between the germline ends.

The chain employs TRBV5-1 and TRBJ2-5, with a weak D call TRBD2 (6 bases). V shed 0 bases and J shed 5 bases, with 17 bases lying between them. CDR1 and CDR2 (germline): SGHRS, YFSETQ. CDR3 length equals 16 residues. This CDR3 is CASSLEGPGRKETQYF. The CDR3 region has the DNA TGCGCCAGCAGCTTGGAAGGGCCGGGGAGGAAGGAGACCCAGTACTTC.

This sequence joins TRBV28 and TRBJ1-2; D is possibly TRBD1 (6 bases). The V end was cut by 3 bases, the J end by 4 bases, with 15 bases between. This CDR3 is 15 amino acids long. Germline V lookup: CDR1 MDHEN, CDR2 SYDVKM. CDR3 sequence (DNA): TGTGCCAGCAGTTTGGGGGGCCGGAACCTCTATGGCTACACCTTC. Translated: CASSLGGRNLYGYTF.